This TCR beta chain was observed in a study of blood T cell repertoires in COVID-19. Across the whole study: Some COVID-19 samples were acute and others convalescent; all came from the United States, Italy and Spain. T cells, B-cell-depleted T cells, or PBMCs supplied cDNA or gDNA.

CDR1 is LNHDA and CDR2 is SQIVND in the germline V gene (reference sequence). The V end lost 5 bases, the J end lost 3 bases, and 5 bases lay between the germline ends. The CDR3 length is 12 residues. In the original analysis: Reference gene primer amplification gave nucleated cell count estimates. Only in-frame clones appear in the TCRdb table, and some are missing; sequencing was by immunoSEQ multiplex PCR. The DNA gave D and trimming, while V, J and clone size come from that table. Found here are about 81,000 clones, about 91% of them singletons; the top ten hold approximately 5.1%. The rearrangement uses TRBV19 and TRBJ1-5; no reliable D call. Sequenced material: peripheral blood. The TCR originated in a woman at least 80 years old with acute or convalescent COVID-19. The CDR3 loop is CASSPNNQPQHF. CDR3 DNA sequence: TGTGCCAGTAGTCCAAACAATCAGCCCCAGCATTTT. Using reference TRBV19 and TRBJ1-5 for the parts outside the CDR3, the full variable domain is DGGITQSPKYLFRKEGQNVTLSCEQNLNHDAMYWYRQDPGQGLRLIYYSQIVNDFQKGDIAEGYSVSREKKESFPLTVTSAQKNPTAFYLCASSPNNQPQHFGDGTRLSIL.